This T cell receptor beta chain was identified in a study of blood T cells in healthy people across ages. Overall study findings and caveats: With age, beta diversity per million T cells declined roughly linearly, significantly by about 37. The unsorted PBMCs prevented any conclusive comparison of naive versus antigen-experienced cells.

The CDR3 extends over 16 amino acids. Trimming removed 5 bases from V and 1 base from J, with 17 bases in between. Germline lookup yields CDR1 DFQATT and CDR2 SNEGSKA (reference sequence). Samples had at least 6.5 million PBMCs isolated from them. This clonotype was counted between two and nine times. Its antigen is as yet unknown. Primers used in a second PCR of roughly 6 to 11 cycles were a sample-barcoded 5' primer and a J-beta primer mix. Each sample yielded at least 3 million CDR3-containing paired-end reads. MiXCR was run by TCRdb on the 5' RACE reads, yielding one entry per CDR3 protein. The sample comprises around 1.7 million distinct CDR3 sequences, over 25% of which are singletons, and 7.7% rests with the top ten.

The sample taken for sequencing was blood. The chain couples TRBV20-1 to TRBJ1-4, with a tentative D call TRBD1 (6 bases). The origin of this receptor is a woman between 25 and 40 years old in good health. The CDR3 bases are TGCAGTGCTCGGGGGCCGGTGAGGGGAACTAATGAAAAACTGTTTTTT. This encodes CSARGPVRGTNEKLFF.